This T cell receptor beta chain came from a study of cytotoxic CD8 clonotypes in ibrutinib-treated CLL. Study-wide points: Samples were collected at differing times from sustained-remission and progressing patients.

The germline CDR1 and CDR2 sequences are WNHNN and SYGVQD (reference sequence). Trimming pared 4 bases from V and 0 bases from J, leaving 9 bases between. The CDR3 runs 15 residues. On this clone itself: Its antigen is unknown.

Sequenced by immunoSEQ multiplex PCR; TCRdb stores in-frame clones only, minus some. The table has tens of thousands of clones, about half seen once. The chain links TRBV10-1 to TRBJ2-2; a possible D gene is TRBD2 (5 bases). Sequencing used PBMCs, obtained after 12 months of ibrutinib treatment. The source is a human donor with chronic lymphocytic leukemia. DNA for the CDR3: TGCGCCAGCAGTGGCCGGGGATCGAACACCGGGGAGCTGTTTTTT. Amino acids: CASSGRGSNTGELFF.